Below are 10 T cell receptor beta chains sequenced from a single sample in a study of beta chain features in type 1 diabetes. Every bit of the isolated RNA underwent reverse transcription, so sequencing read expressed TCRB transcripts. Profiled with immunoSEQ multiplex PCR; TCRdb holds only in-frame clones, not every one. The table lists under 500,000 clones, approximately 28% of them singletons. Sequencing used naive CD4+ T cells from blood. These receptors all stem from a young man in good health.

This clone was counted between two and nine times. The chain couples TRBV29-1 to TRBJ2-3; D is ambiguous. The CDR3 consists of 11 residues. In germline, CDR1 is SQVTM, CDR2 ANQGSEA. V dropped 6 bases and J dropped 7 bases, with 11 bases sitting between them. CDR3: CSVVPQNTQYF. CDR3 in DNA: TGCAGCGTGGTACCTCAAAATACGCAGTATTTT.

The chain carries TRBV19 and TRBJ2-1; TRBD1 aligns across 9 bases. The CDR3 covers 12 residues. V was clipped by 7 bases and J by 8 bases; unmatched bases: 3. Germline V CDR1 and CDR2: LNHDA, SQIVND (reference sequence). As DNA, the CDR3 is TGTGCCAGTACCGACAGGGGGGATGAGCAGTTCTTC. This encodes CASTDRGDEQFF.

CDR3 coding DNA: TGTGCCAGCAGCGCAGCCCGAGGGAACACCGGGGAGCTGTTTTTT. Amino acids: CASSAARGNTGELFF. The rearrangement links TRBV7-2 to TRBJ2-2; no reliable D call. Per germline, CDR1 SGHTA and CDR2 FQGNSA. The CDR3 is 15 residues long. The V end lost 5 bases, the J end lost 1 base, and 11 bases lay between the germline ends.

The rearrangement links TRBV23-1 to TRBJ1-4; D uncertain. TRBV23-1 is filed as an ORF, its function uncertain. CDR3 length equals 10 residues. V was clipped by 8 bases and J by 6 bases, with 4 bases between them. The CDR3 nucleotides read TGCGCCAGCGGGCATGAAAAACTGTTTTTT. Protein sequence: CASGHEKLFF.

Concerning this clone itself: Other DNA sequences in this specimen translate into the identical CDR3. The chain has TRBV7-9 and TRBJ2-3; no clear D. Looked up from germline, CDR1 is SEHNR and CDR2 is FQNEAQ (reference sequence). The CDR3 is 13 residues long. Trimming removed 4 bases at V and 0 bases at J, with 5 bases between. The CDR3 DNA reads TGTGCCAGCAGCTACTCTAGCACAGATACGCAGTATTTT. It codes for CASSYSSTDTQYF. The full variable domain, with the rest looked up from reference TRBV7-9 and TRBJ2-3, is DTGVSQNPRHKITKRGQNVTFRCDPISEHNRLYWYRQTLGQGPEFLTYFQNEAQLEKSRLLSDRFSAERPKGSFSTLEIQRTEQGDSAMYLCASSYSSTDTQYFGPGTRLTVL.

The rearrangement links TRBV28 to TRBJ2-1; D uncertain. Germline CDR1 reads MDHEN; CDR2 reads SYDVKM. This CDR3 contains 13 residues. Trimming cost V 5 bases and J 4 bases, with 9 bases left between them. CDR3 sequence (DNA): TGTGCCAGCAGTGCAATTGGGTACAATGAGCAGTTCTTC. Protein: CASSAIGYNEQFF.

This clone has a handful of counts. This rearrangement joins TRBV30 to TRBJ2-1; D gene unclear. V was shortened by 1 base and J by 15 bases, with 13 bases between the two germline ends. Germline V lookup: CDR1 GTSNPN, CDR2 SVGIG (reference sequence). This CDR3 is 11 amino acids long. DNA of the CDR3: TGTGCCTGGAGTGCGGGCAAGCCCCCGTTCTTC. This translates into CAWSAGKPPFF.

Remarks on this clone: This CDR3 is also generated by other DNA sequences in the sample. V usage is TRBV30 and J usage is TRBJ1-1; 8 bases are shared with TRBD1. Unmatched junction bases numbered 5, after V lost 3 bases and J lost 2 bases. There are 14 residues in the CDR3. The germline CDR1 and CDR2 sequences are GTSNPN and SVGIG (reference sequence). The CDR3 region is CAWRSGQGNTEAFF. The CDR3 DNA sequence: TGTGCCTGGAGAAGTGGACAGGGTAACACTGAAGCTTTCTTT.

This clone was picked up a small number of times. The CDR3 DNA reads as TGCAGCGGGCGACTAGCGGGAAGCCCCCAAGAGACCCAGTACTTC. Protein: CSGRLAGSPQETQYF. The J gene is TRBJ2-5, the V gene TRBV29-1; 11 bases line up with TRBD2. V lost 7 bases, J lost 1 base, and 8 bases stayed unmatched. Per the germline V gene, CDR1 is SQVTM and CDR2 is ANQGSEA. The CDR3 spans 15 residues.

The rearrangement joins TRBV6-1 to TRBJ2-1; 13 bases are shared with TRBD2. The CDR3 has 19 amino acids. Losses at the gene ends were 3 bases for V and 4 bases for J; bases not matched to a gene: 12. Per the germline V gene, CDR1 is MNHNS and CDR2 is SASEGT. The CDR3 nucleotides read TGTGCCAGCAGTGACCTTACTAGCGGGAGGGCCAGCCGATACAATGAGCAGTTCTTC. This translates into CASSDLTSGRASRYNEQFF.